One sample yielded the 32 T cell receptor beta chains listed below, sequenced in a study of CD8+CD57+ T cells in acquired aplastic anemia. Sequencing involved patients with CD8+CD57+ cell expansion previously shown by flow cytometry. CDR3 and TCR beta VDJ profiling relied on a genomic DNA template. TCRdb passed the reads through MiXCR, listing each CDR3 protein once. Here the sample spans roughly 290,000 distinct CDR3 sequences, 50% to 65% being singletons. Sequencing input: sorted CD4+, CD8+, or CD8+CD57+ T cells (not recorded which) from PBMCs. These receptors were taken from a human donor with aplastic anemia.

A remark on this clonotype: An end of the junction does not agree with germline; a read error may underlie this. The chain employs TRBV20-1 and TRBJ1-2; the D is unclear. The CDR3 runs to 13 residues. Per the germline V gene, CDR1 is DFQATT and CDR2 is SNEGSKA (reference sequence). The CDR3 region has the DNA TGCGGTGCCCTTCACATGGCTAACTATGGCTACACCTTC. It yields the protein CGALHMANYGYTF.

The genes are TRBV25-1 and TRBJ1-2; the D is unclear. V shed 10 bases and J shed 8 bases, with 20 bases lying between them. The germline CDR1 and CDR2 sequences are MGHDK and SYGVNS. CDR3 length equals 13 residues. CDR3 DNA: TGTGCCAACAAAGGCAGGAGAAAGGGCGGCTACACCTTC. It encodes CANKGRRKGGYTF.

The chain carries TRBV5-1 and TRBJ2-1; perhaps TRBD2 as D (6 bases). With 5 bases removed from V and 0 bases from J, the gap between germline ends came to 12 bases. From germline, CDR1 is SGHRS and CDR2 YFSETQ. CDR3 length: 15 residues. The CDR3, as DNA: TGCGCCAGCAGGCGGGACGGGAGCTCCTACAATGAGCAGTTCTTC. Residues: CASRRDGSSYNEQFF. The full variable domain, in which reference TRBV5-1 and TRBJ2-1 provide the parts outside the CDR3, is KAGVTQTPRYLIKTRGQQVTLSCSPISGHRSVSWYQQTPGQGLQFLFEYFSETQRNKGNFPGRFSGRQFSNSRSEMNVSTLELGDSALYLCASRRDGSSYNEQFFGPGTRLTVL.

Turning to this clonotype: A much larger clone differs from this one at a single base, so this may be a read error. J is TRBJ2-4 and V is TRBV5-4, with 7 bases matching TRBD2. Germline values: CDR1 SGHNT, CDR2 YYREEE (reference sequence). This CDR3 is built from 16 residues. The CDR3 region has the DNA TGTGCCAGCGGCTTGGGGGGGTCCGTAGCCAAAAACATTCAGTACTTC. Amino acids: CASGLGGSVAKNIQYF.

The CDR3 protein is CSARDRWSTEAFF. CDR3 sequence (DNA): TGCAGTGCTAGAGATCGGTGGAGTACTGAAGCTTTCTTT. V and J are TRBV20-1 and TRBJ1-1, with unresolved D. The CDR3 runs to 13 residues. Germline loops: CDR1 DFQATT, CDR2 SNEGSKA (reference sequence). The V gene lost 0 bases and the J gene lost 5 bases, with 10 bases spanning the gap.

The chain joins TRBV9 to TRBJ2-7; tentative D call: TRBD1 (5 bases). Germline values: CDR1 SGDLS, CDR2 YYNGEE. The CDR3 totals 14 residues. Trimming removed 0 bases at V and 2 bases at J, with 9 bases between. Here the CDR3 reads CASSVDTGTYEQYF. Here the CDR3 DNA reads TGTGCCAGCAGCGTAGACACAGGAACCTACGAGCAGTACTTC.

In this sample, this clonotype turned up many times. The chain is built from TRBV6-5 and TRBJ1-3; D gene unclear. This CDR3 contains 16 residues. V was shortened by 6 bases and J by 1 base, with 16 bases between the two germline ends. Germline CDR1 reads MNHEY; CDR2 reads SVGAGI. CDR3 DNA: TGTGCCAGCAGCACCCCGGGAGGAGGGTCTGGAAACACCATATATTTT. Its translation is CASSTPGGGSGNTIYF.

This clonotype came up many times. The chain has TRBV5-1 and TRBJ2-5; 7 bases match TRBD1. V shed 4 bases and J 0 bases; nucleotides not matched to a gene: 6. The CDR3 has 15 amino acids. Germline-derived CDR1 and CDR2 are SGHRS and YFSETQ. CDR3 residues: CASSNGQVYQETQYF. The CDR3 bases are TGCGCCAGCAGCAATGGACAGGTGTACCAAGAGACCCAGTACTTC.

The gene calls are TRBV10-3 and TRBJ2-7; weak D call: TRBD2 (7 bases). Trimming took off 1 base at V and 5 bases at J, with 12 bases between the two ends. The V gene's germline CDR1 is ENHRY and CDR2 SYGVKD. The CDR3 length is 14 residues. CDR3 loop: CAISEFGGPDEQYF. The DNA of the CDR3 is TGTGCCATCAGTGAGTTCGGGGGGCCTGACGAGCAGTACTTC.

This clonotype was counted many times. The chain couples TRBV5-8 to TRBJ1-2, with D hard to call. The germline CDR1 and CDR2 sequences are SGHTS and YDEGEE. This CDR3 is built from 15 residues. With 0 bases removed from V and 1 base from J, the gap between germline ends came to 10 bases. DNA for the CDR3: TGTGCCAGCAGCTTGGAACGATATTATAACTATGGCTACACCTTC. This gives the protein CASSLERYYNYGYTF.

The rearrangement uses TRBV20-1 and TRBJ2-7, with D possibly TRBD1 on 6 matching bases. The V and J ends lost 3 bases and 0 bases respectively, with 9 bases between them. CDR3 length: 13 residues. CDR1 is DFQATT, CDR2 SNEGSKA, per germline (reference sequence). In DNA form, the CDR3 reads TGCAGTGCTAGTTGGACAGACTCCTACGAGCAGTACTTC. Its protein is CSASWTDSYEQYF.

In its sample, this clonotype was seen once. The CDR3 reads CASSTRDRGVRLAGGFGETQYF. CDR3 coding DNA: TGTGCCAGTAGTACCCGGGACAGAGGGGTAAGACTAGCGGGAGGGTTCGGAGAGACCCAGTACTTC. The rearrangement links TRBV19 to TRBJ2-5; 14 bases are shared with TRBD2. V lost 4 bases to trimming and J lost 4 bases; unmatched junction nucleotides: 23. Germline V lookup: CDR1 LNHDA, CDR2 SQIVND (reference sequence). This CDR3 spans 22 amino acids.

The rearrangement uses TRBV25-1 and TRBJ2-7; TRBD2 might be the D (6 bases). CDR3 length: 13 residues. CDR1 is MGHDK and CDR2 is SYGVNS in the germline V gene. V was trimmed by 5 bases and J by 3 bases, leaving 11 bases between them. For the CDR3, the DNA is TGTGCCAGCAGTTTTGGAGGGGTCTACGAGCAGTACTTC. Its protein is CASSFGGVYEQYF.

The genes are TRBV20-1 and TRBJ2-2; 9 nucleotides align to TRBD2. The V segment lost 1 base and the J segment 1 base; nucleotides outside the gene matches: 7. Germline CDR1 DFQATT, CDR2 SNEGSKA (reference sequence). The CDR3 is 17 amino acids. This chain's CDR3 is CSARALTSGLNTGELFF. The CDR3 bases are TGCAGTGCTAGAGCTTTGACTAGCGGCCTGAACACCGGGGAGCTGTTTTTT.

This chain links TRBV9 with TRBJ2-3; 8 bases agree with TRBD2. V was pared by 1 base and J by 0 bases, with 1 base of the junction left unmatched. The CDR3 loop spans 15 amino acids. CDR1 SGDLS and CDR2 YYNGEE come from the germline V gene. The CDR3 here is CASSVLAGSTDTQYF. CDR3 in DNA: TGTGCCAGCAGCGTATTAGCGGGGAGCACAGATACGCAGTATTTT. Full variable domain (remainder filled in from reference TRBV9 and TRBJ2-3): DSGVTQTPKHLITATGQRVTLRCSPRSGDLSVYWYQQSLDQGLQFLIQYYNGEERAKGNILERFSAQQFPDLHSELNLSSLELGDSALYFCASSVLAGSTDTQYFGPGTRLTVL.

Notes on this clonotype: Relative to the germline gene, one junction end is altered; a read error may explain this. V gene TRBV7-9 combines with J gene TRBJ2-1; unclear D gene. The CDR3 is 13 residues long. Germline lookup yields CDR1 SEHNR and CDR2 FQNEAQ (reference sequence). The CDR3, as DNA: TGTGCCAGCAGCTTAGCTCCGGCTAATGAGAAGTTCTTC. Its translation: CASSLAPANEKFF.

About this clonotype itself: This sequence may be a read error, since a much larger clone differs from it by one base. The J gene is TRBJ1-4, the V gene TRBV4-1; D not resolved. The germline V gene encodes CDR1 MGHRA and CDR2 YSYEKL. This CDR3 is built from 18 residues. V lost 0 bases to trimming and J lost 8 bases, with 22 bases between them. CDR3 nucleotide sequence: TGCGCCAGCAGCCAAGAGGGTGGAGGGAGTCAGTTGGGCGAAAAACTGTTTTTT. Encoded protein: CASSQEGGGSQLGEKLFF.

This clonotype was observed once. CDR3 region: CASSLGGSGINEQFF. CDR3 DNA: TGTGCCAGTAGTCTCGGAGGTAGCGGGATCAATGAGCAGTTCTTC. This chain links TRBV19 with TRBJ2-1; 8 bases line up with TRBD2. V shed 5 bases, J shed 6 bases, and the junction held 9 bases outside the gene matches. Germline CDR1 is LNHDA and CDR2 is SQIVND (reference sequence). The CDR3 extends over 15 amino acids.

Points on this clonotype: The junction and the germline gene differ at one end; a read error may be behind it. CDR3 DNA: TGCGCCAGCAGCCAGTCCGGCGGGGGGGCCTCCTACGAGCAGTACTTC. Residues: CASSQSGGGASYEQYF. V and J are TRBV2 and TRBJ2-7; 9 nucleotides line up with TRBD2. CDR1 and CDR2 (germline): SNHLY, FYNNEI. The CDR3 totals 16 residues.

The table lists this clonotype with a count of one. Here the CDR3 reads CASSSAGSRKLFF. The CDR3 DNA reads TGTGCCAGCAGTTCCGCCGGGTCAAGGAAACTGTTTTTT. The rearrangement links TRBV6-5 to TRBJ1-4, with D unresolved. The CDR3 consists of 13 residues. V lost 4 bases to trimming and J lost 11 bases, with 14 bases between them. The germline V gene has CDR1 MNHEY and CDR2 SVGAGI.

This clonotype was recorded only once. The chain uses TRBV5-1 and TRBJ2-3; TRBD1 agrees at 7 bases. CDR3 length: 14 residues. CDR1 and CDR2 (germline): SGHRS, YFSETQ. V lost 5 bases and J lost 3; bases outside the gene matches: 6. The CDR3 DNA is TGCGCCAGCAGACAGGGGTGGGCGACAGATACGCAGTATTTT. Translation gives CASRQGWATDTQYF.

V and J are TRBV19 and TRBJ2-7; D might be TRBD1 (6 bases). From germline, CDR1 is LNHDA and CDR2 SQIVND (reference sequence). This CDR3 is 14 amino acids long. The V gene lost 3 bases and the J gene lost 1 base, with 10 bases spanning the gap. This chain's CDR3 is CASSIYRESYEQYF. CDR3 coding DNA: TGTGCCAGTAGTATTTACAGGGAATCCTACGAGCAGTACTTC.

V and J are TRBV10-3 and TRBJ1-2, with 7 nucleotides matching TRBD1. CDR3 length equals 16 residues. Trimming cost V 0 bases and J 2 bases; bases outside gene matches: 6. CDR1 and CDR2 from the germline V gene are ENHRY and SYGVKD. The CDR3 reads CAISESGGAPNYGYTF. The CDR3 nucleotides are TGTGCCATCAGTGAGTCAGGGGGCGCCCCCAACTATGGCTACACCTTC.

The V call is TRBV29-1, the J call TRBJ2-1; TRBD1 might be the D (7 bases). V was shortened by 2 bases and J by 2 bases, with 10 bases between the two germline ends. The CDR3 has 14 amino acids. Germline V gene sequence: CDR1 SQVTM, CDR2 ANQGSEA. This CDR3 reads CSVEPRGAYNEQFF. The CDR3 nucleotides are TGCAGCGTTGAACCCAGGGGGGCCTACAATGAGCAGTTCTTC.

The J gene is TRBJ2-5, the V gene TRBV7-3; the match to TRBD2 covers 7 bases. The CDR3 spans 18 residues. The V gene end was trimmed by 3 bases and the J gene end by 3 bases; junction bases not matched to a gene: 16. Germline V gene sequence: CDR1 SGHTA, CDR2 FQGTGA. The CDR3: CASSFPNRKGLREETQYF. In nucleotides, the CDR3 is TGTGCCAGCAGCTTCCCGAACCGAAAGGGACTACGCGAAGAGACCCAGTACTTC.

About this clonotype: The conserved final phenylalanine or tryptophan is absent from the CDR3, which likely points to a read error. The rearrangement uses TRBV9 and TRBJ2-1, with TRBD2 as a possible D gene (5 bases). From germline, CDR1 is SGDLS and CDR2 YYNGEE. V was trimmed by 5 bases and J by 1 base, leaving 13 bases between them. CDR3 length: 15 amino acids. The CDR3 DNA follows: TGTGCCAGCAGTTTACTAGGGTTATCCTACAATGAGCAGTTCCTC. It codes for CASSLLGLSYNEQFL.

The chain has TRBV20-1 and TRBJ2-3; 8 nucleotides match TRBD2. V lost 6 bases, J lost 1 base, and 6 bases stayed unmatched. The CDR3 is 14 amino acids. Germline V CDR1 and CDR2: DFQATT, SNEGSKA (reference sequence). CDR3: CSAPSGPRTDTQYF. The CDR3 region has the DNA TGCAGTGCGCCTAGCGGGCCGCGCACAGATACGCAGTATTTT.

Worth noting for this clonotype: No conserved phenylalanine or tryptophan ends this CDR3, so it is likely a read error. The V gene is TRBV7-9, the J gene TRBJ2-5, with 7 bases aligning to TRBD1. The germline V gene encodes CDR1 SEHNR and CDR2 FQNEAQ (reference sequence). V dropped 5 bases and J dropped 7; count of bases not matched to a gene: 13. The CDR3 sequence is 15 residues long. CDR3 protein: CASSHYRGWWVTQYS. The CDR3 nucleotides are TGTGCCAGCAGCCACTACAGGGGTTGGTGGGTGACCCAGTACTCC.

This clonotype was recorded at least ten times. The chain combines TRBV18 with TRBJ1-4; D might be TRBD1 (5 bases). Germline-derived CDR1 and CDR2 are KGHSH and LQKENI. CDR3 length: 16 residues. With 5 bases removed from V and 0 bases from J, the gap between germline ends came to 13 bases. CDR3 sequence: CASSFGTGATNEKLFF. The CDR3, as DNA: TGTGCCAGCTCATTCGGGACGGGTGCAACTAATGAAAAACTGTTTTTT.

This clonotype was observed a handful of times. The gene calls are TRBV24-1 and TRBJ1-2, with 10 bases matching TRBD1. V shed 4 bases and J 7 bases; nucleotides not matched to a gene: 8. This CDR3 has 15 residues. In germline, CDR1 is KGHDR, CDR2 SFDVKD. CDR3 sequence reads: CATSDSRQGASGYTF. The CDR3 DNA sequence: TGTGCCACCAGTGACTCCAGACAGGGGGCCTCTGGCTACACCTTC.

This sequence joins TRBV20-1 and TRBJ2-5; 15 nucleotides agree with TRBD2. The V and J ends lost 5 bases and 3 bases, in that order; junction bases with no gene match: 7. Germline V CDR1 and CDR2: DFQATT, SNEGSKA (reference sequence). This CDR3 comprises 16 residues. The CDR3 DNA reads as TGCAGTGCTGGGGGGACTAGCGGGGGGTTAAAAGAGACCCAGTACTTC. It encodes CSAGGTSGGLKETQYF.

The V and J genes are TRBV2 and TRBJ1-2, with 10 positions matching TRBD1. The CDR3 has 14 amino acids. The junction had 2 bases not matched to a gene; V was cut back by 3 bases and J by 4 bases. CDR1 SNHLY and CDR2 FYNNEI come from the germline V gene. The CDR3 reads CASSEWTGGYGYTF. In DNA, the CDR3 is TGTGCCAGCAGTGAGTGGACAGGGGGCTATGGCTACACCTTC. The entire variable domain, with the rest obtained from reference TRBV2 and TRBJ1-2, is as follows: EPEVTQTPSHQVTQMGQEVILRCVPISNHLYFYWYRQILGQKVEFLVSFYNNEISEKSEIFDDQFSVERPDGSNFTLKIRSTKLEDSAMYFCASSEWTGGYGYTFGSGTRLTVV.